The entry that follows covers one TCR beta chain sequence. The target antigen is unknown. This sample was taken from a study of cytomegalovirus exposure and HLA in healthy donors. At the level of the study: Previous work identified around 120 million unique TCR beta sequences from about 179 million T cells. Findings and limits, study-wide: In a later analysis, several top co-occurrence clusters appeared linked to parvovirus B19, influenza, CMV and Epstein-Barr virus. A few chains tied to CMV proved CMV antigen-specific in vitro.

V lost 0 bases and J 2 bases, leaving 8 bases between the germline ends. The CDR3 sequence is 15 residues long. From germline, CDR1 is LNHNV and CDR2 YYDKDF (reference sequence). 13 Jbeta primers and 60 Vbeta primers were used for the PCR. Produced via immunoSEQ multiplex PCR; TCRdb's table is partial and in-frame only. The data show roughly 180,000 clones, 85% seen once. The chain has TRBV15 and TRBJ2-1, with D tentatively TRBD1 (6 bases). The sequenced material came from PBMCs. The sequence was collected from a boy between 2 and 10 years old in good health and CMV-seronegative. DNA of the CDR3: TGTGCCACCAGCAGAGACCAGGGGCCCTACAATGAGCAGTTCTTC. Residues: CATSRDQGPYNEQFF.